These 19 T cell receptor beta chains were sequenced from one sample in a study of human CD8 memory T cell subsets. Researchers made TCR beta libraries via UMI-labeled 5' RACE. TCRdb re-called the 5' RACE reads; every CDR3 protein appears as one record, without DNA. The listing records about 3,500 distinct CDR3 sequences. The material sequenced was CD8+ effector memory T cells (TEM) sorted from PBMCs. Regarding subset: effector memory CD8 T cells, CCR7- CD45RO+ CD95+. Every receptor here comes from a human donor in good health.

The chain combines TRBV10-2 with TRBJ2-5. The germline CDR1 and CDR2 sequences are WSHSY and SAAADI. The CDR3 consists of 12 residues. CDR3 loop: CASSESSETQYF.

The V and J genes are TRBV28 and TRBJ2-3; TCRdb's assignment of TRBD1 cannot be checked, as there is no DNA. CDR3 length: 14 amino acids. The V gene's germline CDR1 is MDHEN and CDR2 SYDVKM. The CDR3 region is CASSSSGDWATQYF. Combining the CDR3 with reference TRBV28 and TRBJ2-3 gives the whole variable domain DVKVTQSSRYLVKRTGEKVFLECVQDMDHENMFWYRQDPGLGLRLIYFSYDVKMKEKGDIPEGYSVSREKKERFSLILESASTNQTSMYLCASSSSGDWATQYFGPGTRLTVL.

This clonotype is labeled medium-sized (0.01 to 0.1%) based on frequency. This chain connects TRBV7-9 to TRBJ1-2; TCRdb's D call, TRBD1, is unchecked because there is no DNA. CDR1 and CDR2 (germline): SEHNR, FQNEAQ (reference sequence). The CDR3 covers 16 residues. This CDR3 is CASSSALQGDSYGYTF.

The CDR3 sequence is CSARGTSGRRPGELFF. This chain links TRBV20-1 with TRBJ2-2; TCRdb calls TRBD2, which cannot be checked without DNA. Looked up from germline, CDR1 is DFQATT and CDR2 is SNEGSKA (reference sequence). The CDR3 length is 16 residues.

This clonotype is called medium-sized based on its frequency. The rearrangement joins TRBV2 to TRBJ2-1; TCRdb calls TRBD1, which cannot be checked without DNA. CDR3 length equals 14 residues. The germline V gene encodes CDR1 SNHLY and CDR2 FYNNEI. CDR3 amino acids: CATLGGGSYNEQFF.

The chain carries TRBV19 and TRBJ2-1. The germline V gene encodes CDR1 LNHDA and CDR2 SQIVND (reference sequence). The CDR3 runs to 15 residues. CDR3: CASSLSVLGLNEQFF.

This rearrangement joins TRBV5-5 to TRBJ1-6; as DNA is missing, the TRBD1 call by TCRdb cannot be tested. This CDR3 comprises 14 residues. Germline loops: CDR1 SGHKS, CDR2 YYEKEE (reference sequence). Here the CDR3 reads CASSLTGGYSPLHF.

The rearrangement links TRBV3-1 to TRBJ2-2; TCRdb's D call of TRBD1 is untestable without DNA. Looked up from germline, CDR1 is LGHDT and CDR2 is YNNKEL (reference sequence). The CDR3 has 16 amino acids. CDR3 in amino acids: CASSQGRQGNTGELFF.

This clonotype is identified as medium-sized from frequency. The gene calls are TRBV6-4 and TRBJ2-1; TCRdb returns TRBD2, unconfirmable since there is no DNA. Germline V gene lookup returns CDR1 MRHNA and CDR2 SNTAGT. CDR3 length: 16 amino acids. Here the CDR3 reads CASSGTGTSGSNEQFF.

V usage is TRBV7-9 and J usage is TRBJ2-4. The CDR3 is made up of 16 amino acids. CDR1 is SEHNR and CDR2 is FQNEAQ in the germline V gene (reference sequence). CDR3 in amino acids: CASSLLAIGLGNIQYF. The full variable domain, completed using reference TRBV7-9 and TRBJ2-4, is DTGVSQNPRHKITKRGQNVTFRCDPISEHNRLYWYRQTLGQGPEFLTYFQNEAQLEKSRLLSDRFSAERPKGSFSTLEIQRTEQGDSAMYLCASSLLAIGLGNIQYFGAGTRLSVL.

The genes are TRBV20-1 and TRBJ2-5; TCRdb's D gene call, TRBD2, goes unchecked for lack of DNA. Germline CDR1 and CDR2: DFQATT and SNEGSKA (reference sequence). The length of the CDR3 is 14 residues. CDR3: CSAKGGTLTETQYF.

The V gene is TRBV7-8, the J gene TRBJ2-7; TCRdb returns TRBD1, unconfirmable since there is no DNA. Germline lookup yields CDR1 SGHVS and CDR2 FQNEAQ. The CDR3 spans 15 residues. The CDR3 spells CASKTYRGPSYEQYF.

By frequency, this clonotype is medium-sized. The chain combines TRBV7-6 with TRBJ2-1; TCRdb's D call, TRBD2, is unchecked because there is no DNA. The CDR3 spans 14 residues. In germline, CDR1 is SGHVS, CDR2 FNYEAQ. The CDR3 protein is CASSLRLAGAEQFF.

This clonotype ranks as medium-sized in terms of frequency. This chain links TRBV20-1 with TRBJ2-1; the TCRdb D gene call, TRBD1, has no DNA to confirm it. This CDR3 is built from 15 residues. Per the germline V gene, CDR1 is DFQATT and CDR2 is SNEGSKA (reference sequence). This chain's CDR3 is CSAREGAGDANEQFF.

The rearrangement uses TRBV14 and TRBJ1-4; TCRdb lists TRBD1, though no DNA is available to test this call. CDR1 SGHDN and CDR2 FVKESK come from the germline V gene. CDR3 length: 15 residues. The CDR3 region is CASSLLTEAVEKLFF.

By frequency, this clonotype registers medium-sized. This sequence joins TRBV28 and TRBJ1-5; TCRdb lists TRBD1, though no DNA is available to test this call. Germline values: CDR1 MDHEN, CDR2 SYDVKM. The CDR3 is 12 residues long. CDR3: CASSAPRGPQHF.

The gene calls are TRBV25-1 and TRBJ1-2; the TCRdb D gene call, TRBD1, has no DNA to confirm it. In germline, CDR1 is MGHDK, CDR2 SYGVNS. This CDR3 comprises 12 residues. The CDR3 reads CASSLQGYGYTF.

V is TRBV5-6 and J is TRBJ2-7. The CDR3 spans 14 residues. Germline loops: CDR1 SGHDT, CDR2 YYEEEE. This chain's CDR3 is CASSLAGFSYEQYF.

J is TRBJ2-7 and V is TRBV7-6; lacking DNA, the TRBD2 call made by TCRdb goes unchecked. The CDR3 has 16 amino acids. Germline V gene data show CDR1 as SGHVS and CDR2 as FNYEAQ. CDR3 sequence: CASSLVGDLGGYEQYF.